This T cell receptor (beta chain) was found in a study of T cells after somatic rescue of genetic block. Germline CDR1 is MGHRA and CDR2 is YSYEKL. V was pared by 5 bases and J by 7 bases, with 15 bases between. The CDR3 contains 14 residues. The method was immunoSEQ multiplex PCR; TCRdb's version includes in-frame clones alone and lacks a portion of them. Among approximately 67,000 clones listed, 92% were seen once. This chain joins TRBV4-1 and TRBJ1-3; no reliable D call. Sample: peripheral blood mononuclear cells (PBMCs). The sequence was collected from a man between 35 and 55 years old. CDR3 in amino acids: CASSDHGLGNTIYF. CDR3 DNA sequence: TGCGCCAGCAGCGACCACGGGCTCGGGAACACCATATATTTT.